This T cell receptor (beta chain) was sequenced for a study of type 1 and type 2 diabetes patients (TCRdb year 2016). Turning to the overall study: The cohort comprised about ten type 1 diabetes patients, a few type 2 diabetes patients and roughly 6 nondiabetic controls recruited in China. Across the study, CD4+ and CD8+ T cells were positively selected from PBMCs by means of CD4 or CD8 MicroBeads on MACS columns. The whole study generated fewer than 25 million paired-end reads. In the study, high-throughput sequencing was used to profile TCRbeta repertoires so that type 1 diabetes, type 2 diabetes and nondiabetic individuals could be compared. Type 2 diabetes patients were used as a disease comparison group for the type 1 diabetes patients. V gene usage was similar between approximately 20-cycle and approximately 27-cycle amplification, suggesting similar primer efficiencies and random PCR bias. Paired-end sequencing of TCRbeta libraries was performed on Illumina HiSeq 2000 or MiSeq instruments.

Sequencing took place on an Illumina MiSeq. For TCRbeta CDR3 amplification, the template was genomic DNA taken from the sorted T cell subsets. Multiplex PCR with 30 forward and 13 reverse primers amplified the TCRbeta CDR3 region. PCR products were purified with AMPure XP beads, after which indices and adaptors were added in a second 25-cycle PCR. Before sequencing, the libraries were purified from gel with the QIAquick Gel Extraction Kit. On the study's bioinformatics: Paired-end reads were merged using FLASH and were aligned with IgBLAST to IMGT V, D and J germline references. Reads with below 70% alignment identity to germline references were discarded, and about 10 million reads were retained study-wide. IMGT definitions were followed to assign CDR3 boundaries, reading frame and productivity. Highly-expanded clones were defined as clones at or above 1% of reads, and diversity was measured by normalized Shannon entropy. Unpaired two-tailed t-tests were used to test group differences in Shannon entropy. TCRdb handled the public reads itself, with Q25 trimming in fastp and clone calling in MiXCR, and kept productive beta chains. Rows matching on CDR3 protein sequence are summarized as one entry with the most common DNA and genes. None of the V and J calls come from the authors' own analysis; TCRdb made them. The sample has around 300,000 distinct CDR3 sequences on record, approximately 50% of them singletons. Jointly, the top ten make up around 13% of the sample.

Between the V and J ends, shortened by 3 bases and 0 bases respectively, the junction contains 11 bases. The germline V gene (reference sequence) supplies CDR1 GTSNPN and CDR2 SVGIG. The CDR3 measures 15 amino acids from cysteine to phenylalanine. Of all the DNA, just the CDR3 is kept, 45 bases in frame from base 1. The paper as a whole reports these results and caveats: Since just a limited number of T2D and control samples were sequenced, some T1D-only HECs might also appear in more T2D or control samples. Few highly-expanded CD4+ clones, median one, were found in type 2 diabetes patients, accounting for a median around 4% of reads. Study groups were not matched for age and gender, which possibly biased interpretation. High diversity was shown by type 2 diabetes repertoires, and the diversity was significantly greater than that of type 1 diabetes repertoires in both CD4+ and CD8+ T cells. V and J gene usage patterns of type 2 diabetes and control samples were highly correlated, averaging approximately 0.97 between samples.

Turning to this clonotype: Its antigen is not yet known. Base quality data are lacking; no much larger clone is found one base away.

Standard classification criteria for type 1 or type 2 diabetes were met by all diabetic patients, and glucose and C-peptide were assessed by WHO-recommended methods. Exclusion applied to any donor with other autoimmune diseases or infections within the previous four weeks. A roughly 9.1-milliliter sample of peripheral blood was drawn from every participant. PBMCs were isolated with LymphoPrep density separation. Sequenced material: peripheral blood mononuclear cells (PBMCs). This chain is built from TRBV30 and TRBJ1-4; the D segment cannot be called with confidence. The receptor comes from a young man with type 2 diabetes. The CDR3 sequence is CAWSVGLATNEKLFF. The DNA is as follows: TGTGCCTGGAGCGTGGGATTGGCAACTAATGAAAAACTGTTTTTT.